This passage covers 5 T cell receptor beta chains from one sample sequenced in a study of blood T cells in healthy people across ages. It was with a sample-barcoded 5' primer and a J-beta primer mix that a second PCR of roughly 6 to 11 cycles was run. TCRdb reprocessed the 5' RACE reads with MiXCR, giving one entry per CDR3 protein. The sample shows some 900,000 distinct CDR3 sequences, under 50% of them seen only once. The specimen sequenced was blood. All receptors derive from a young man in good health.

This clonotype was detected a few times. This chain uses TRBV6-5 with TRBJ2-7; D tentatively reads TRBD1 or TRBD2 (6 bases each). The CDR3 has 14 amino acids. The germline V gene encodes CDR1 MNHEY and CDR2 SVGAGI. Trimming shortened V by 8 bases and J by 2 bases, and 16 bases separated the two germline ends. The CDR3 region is CASAKQGLTYEQYF. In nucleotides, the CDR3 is TGTGCCAGCGCCAAACAGGGACTCACCTACGAGCAGTACTTC.

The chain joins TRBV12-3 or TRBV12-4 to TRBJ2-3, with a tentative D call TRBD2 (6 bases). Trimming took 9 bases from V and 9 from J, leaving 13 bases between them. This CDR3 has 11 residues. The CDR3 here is CARGIAETQYF. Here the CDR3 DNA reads TGTGCCAGAGGCATAGCGGAGACGCAGTATTTT.

CDR3 nucleotide sequence: TGCGCCAGCAGCACTGCCCCGACAGTAAACTATGGCTACACCTTC. Translated, it gives CASSTAPTVNYGYTF. The chain uses TRBV5-1 and TRBJ1-2, with D perhaps matching TRBD1 (5 bases). The germline gives CDR1 SGHRS, CDR2 YFSETQ. This CDR3 contains 15 residues. V lost 4 bases to trimming and J lost 2 bases, with 15 bases between them.

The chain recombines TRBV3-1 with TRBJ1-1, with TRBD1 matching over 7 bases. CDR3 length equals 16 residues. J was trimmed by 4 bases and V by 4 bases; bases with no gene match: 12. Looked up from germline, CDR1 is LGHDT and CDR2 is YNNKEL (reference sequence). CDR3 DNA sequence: TGTGCCAGCAGCCGCCAGGGGGGGACACTGAGCACTGAAGCTTTCTTT. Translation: CASSRQGGTLSTEAFF.

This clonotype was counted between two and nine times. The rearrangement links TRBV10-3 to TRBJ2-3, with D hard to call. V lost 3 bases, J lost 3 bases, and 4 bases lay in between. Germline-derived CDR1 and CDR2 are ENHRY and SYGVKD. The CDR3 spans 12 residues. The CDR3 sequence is CAISDLTDTQYF. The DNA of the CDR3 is TGTGCCATCAGTGATTTGACAGATACGCAGTATTTT.